A selection of T cell receptor beta chains follows, all from one sample in a study of cytomegalovirus exposure and HLA in healthy donors. Sequencing was performed with immunoSEQ multiplex PCR; in TCRdb, only in-frame clones are kept and a portion is missing. Its table lists tens of thousands of clones. The sequencing sample was made of PBMCs. These TCRs come from a man aged 45-65 years in good health and CMV-seropositive. The CDR3 runs from the conserved cysteine through the conserved F or W. A D gene is named only where the DNA matches it firmly.

v_gene	d_gene	j_gene	CDR3aa	CDR3nt
TRBV2	.	TRBJ2-5	CASHQGGETQYF	TGTGCCAGCCACCAAGGAGGAGAGACCCAGTACTTC
TRBV9	TRBD2	TRBJ2-3	CASSVEVTGQTSGNPTDTQYF	TGTGCCAGCAGCGTAGAGGTGACAGGGCAGACTAGCGGGAATCCCACAGATACGCAGTATTTT
TRBV19	.	TRBJ2-1	CASSPTGLYTAEQFF	TGTGCCAGTAGTCCCACGGGACTTTACACGGCTGAGCAGTTCTTC
TRBV27	.	TRBJ2-5	CASSPRGGETQYF	TGTGCCAGCAGTCCTAGGGGGGGGGAGACCCAGTACTTC
TRBV28	TRBD1	TRBJ1-4	CASSRTGGGEKLFF	TGTGCCAGCAGCCGGACAGGGGGAGGTGAAAAACTGTTTTTT
TRBV15	TRBD2	TRBJ2-7	CATRLAGGSYEQYF	TGTGCCACCCGGCTAGCGGGAGGCTCTTACGAGCAGTACTTC
TRBV4-3	.	TRBJ2-5	CASSQDLAETQYF	TGCGCCAGCAGCCAAGATTTAGCGGAGACCCAGTACTTC
TRBV2	TRBD1	TRBJ1-1	CASTYGPTGLNTEAFF	TGTGCCAGCACCTACGGCCCGACAGGGTTGAACACTGAAGCTTTCTTT
TRBV9	.	TRBJ2-1	CASSGDGGSYNEQFF	TGTGCCAGCAGCGGTGACGGGGGCTCCTACAATGAGCAGTTCTTC
TRBV7-2	TRBD1	TRBJ1-5	CASSLQGSQPQHF	TGTGCCAGCAGCCTACAGGGGTCTCAGCCCCAGCATTTT
TRBV11-2	.	TRBJ2-7	CASREIRGYEQYF	TGTGCCAGCAGGGAAATCCGGGGCTACGAGCAGTACTTC
TRBV19	.	TRBJ2-1	CASLGGSNEQFF	TGTGCCAGTCTAGGGGGTAGCAATGAGCAGTTCTTC
TRBV19	TRBD1	TRBJ2-7	CASRVTGAYEQYF	TGTGCCAGTAGGGTGACAGGGGCCTACGAGCAGTACTTC
TRBV29-1	.	TRBJ1-1	CSVVGWKGVNTEAFF	TGCAGCGTTGTTGGGTGGAAGGGGGTGAACACTGAAGCTTTCTTT
TRBV5-6	TRBD2	TRBJ2-1	CASSPSGLAGRSEQFF	TGTGCCAGCAGCCCGTCGGGACTAGCGGGGAGGAGTGAGCAGTTCTTC
TRBV2	.	TRBJ1-1	CASIRGVANTEAFF	TGTGCCAGCATCCGGGGAGTGGCGAACACTGAAGCTTTCTTT
TRBV2	TRBD1	TRBJ1-4	CASGGGTANEKLFF	TGTGCCAGCGGAGGGGGGACAGCTAATGAAAAACTGTTTTTT
TRBV4-3	.	TRBJ2-1	CASSQGSGQHNEQFF	TGCGCCAGCAGCCAAGGAAGCGGACAGCACAATGAGCAGTTCTTC
TRBV4-1	.	TRBJ2-2	CASSQMGGITGELFF	TGCGCCAGCAGCCAAATGGGGGGTATCACCGGGGAGCTGTTTTTT
TRBV7-8	TRBD2	TRBJ2-5	CASSPGRSGNLETQYF	TGTGCCAGCAGCCCAGGACGTAGCGGGAATTTGGAGACCCAGTACTTC
TRBV6-5	.	TRBJ2-7	CASSPRERHEQYF	TGTGCCAGCAGTCCCCGGGAGCGGCACGAGCAGTACTTC
TRBV15	.	TRBJ2-1	CATSRVRVDYNEQFF	TGTGCCACCAGCAGAGTCCGAGTAGATTACAATGAGCAGTTCTTC
TRBV2	TRBD1	TRBJ1-1	CASSLRTGGKNTEAFF	TGTGCCAGCAGTCTCCGAACAGGGGGTAAGAACACTGAAGCTTTCTTT
TRBV6-1	TRBD2	TRBJ2-5	CASSAMGLAGGLETQYF	TGTGCCAGCAGTGCCATGGGACTAGCGGGAGGGCTGGAGACCCAGTACTTC
TRBV5-8	TRBD2	TRBJ2-2	CASSPRTSGRGLGATGELFF	TGTGCCAGCAGCCCTCGGACTAGCGGACGTGGACTGGGTGCCACCGGGGAGCTGTTTTTT
TRBV6-6	TRBD1	TRBJ1-1	CASSGQANTEAFF	TGTGCCAGCAGTGGACAGGCGAACACTGAAGCTTTCTTT
TRBV5-1	TRBD1	TRBJ2-5	CASSGADRVGETQYF	TGCGCCAGCAGCGGGGCGGACAGGGTCGGCGAGACCCAGTACTTC
TRBV18	TRBD2	TRBJ2-7	CASSLRAGEDYEQYF	TGTGCCAGCTCCTTGAGGGCGGGAGAGGACTACGAGCAGTACTTC
TRBV7-2	.	TRBJ1-2	CASSFGQNYGYTF	TGTGCCAGCAGCTTTGGCCAGAACTATGGCTACACCTTC
TRBV28	.	TRBJ1-2	CASSSHGEKGYTF	TGTGCCAGCAGTTCTCACGGAGAGAAAGGCTACACCTTC
TRBV2	.	TRBJ2-5	CASSRTNPGDQYF	TGTGCCAGCAGTCGCACAAATCCCGGGGACCAGTACTTC
TRBV27	TRBD1	TRBJ1-1	CASSLATGMGTEAFF	TGTGCCAGCAGTTTAGCGACAGGGATGGGCACTGAAGCTTTCTTT
TRBV28	.	TRBJ1-2	CASSFGARGYTF	TGTGCCAGCAGTTTTGGGGCCCGTGGCTACACCTTC